One sample yielded the 7 T cell receptor beta chains listed below, sequenced in a study of blood T cell repertoires in COVID-19. Sequencing used immunoSEQ multiplex PCR; TCRdb keeps in-frame clones, though not all of them. The sample has over 60,000 clones, roughly 86% seen once. The sequencing sample was made of peripheral blood. The receptors shown here come from a woman between 55 and 75 years old with acute or convalescent COVID-19.

This clone appeared a few times. This chain connects TRBV20-1 to TRBJ1-2, with D tentatively TRBD1 (6 bases). In germline, CDR1 is DFQATT, CDR2 SNEGSKA (reference sequence). The V end was cut by 6 bases, the J end by 4 bases, with 15 bases between. CDR3 length equals 13 residues. CDR3 amino acids: CSASGGGTYGYTF. The CDR3 bases are TGCAGTGCCAGTGGGGGCGGCACCTATGGCTACACCTTC.

The rearrangement uses TRBV28 and TRBJ1-4; 9 positions agree with TRBD1. This CDR3 comprises 15 residues. V dropped 5 bases and J dropped 7; count of bases not matched to a gene: 8. Germline V gives CDR1 MDHEN, CDR2 SYDVKM. DNA of the CDR3: TGTGCCAGCAGTCGTTTGGGACAGGGAAGTGAAAAACTGTTTTTT. This sequence encodes CASSRLGQGSEKLFF.

This clone has only one observation. This chain connects TRBV4-2 to TRBJ2-5; D is perhaps TRBD1 (5 bases). Trimming took off 0 bases at V and 5 bases at J, with 19 bases between the two ends. Germline CDR1 reads LGHNA; CDR2 reads YNFKEQ. The CDR3 covers 17 residues. The CDR3 loop is CASSQDLPGPLGETQYF. The CDR3, as DNA: TGTGCCAGCAGCCAAGATCTTCCAGGGCCCCTGGGGGAGACCCAGTACTTC.

The chain uses TRBV6-1 and TRBJ1-6; D may be TRBD1 (5 bases). Germline CDR1 MNHNS, CDR2 SASEGT. The CDR3 sequence is 15 residues long. The ends were cut back, 2 bases at V and 8 bases at J, with 13 bases in the middle. Written as DNA, the CDR3 is TGTGCCAGCAGTGAAATGGGACTTCGCTATTCACCCCTCCACTTT. This codes for CASSEMGLRYSPLHF.

V gene TRBV3-1 (or the pseudogene TRBV3-2) combines with J gene TRBJ1-2, with D possibly TRBD1 on 5 matching bases. V was clipped by 2 bases and J by 4 bases, with 11 bases between them. The CDR3 sequence is 14 residues long. Germline CDR1 is LGHDT and CDR2 is YNNKEL (reference sequence). DNA for the CDR3: TGTGCCAGCAGCCAACAGGGTCTACCCTATGGCTACACCTTC. Its protein product is CASSQQGLPYGYTF.

The chain joins TRBV11-2 to TRBJ1-5; tentative D call: TRBD1 (5 bases). Germline V gene sequence: CDR1 SGHAT, CDR2 FQNNGV. The CDR3 has 14 residues. Trimming removed 3 bases from V and 7 bases from J, with 13 bases in between. CDR3 sequence reads: CASSLGGGDQPQHF. The CDR3 bases are TGTGCCAGCAGCTTGGGGGGAGGTGACCAGCCCCAGCATTTT. Full variable domain (missing parts from reference TRBV11-2 and TRBJ1-5): EAGVAQSPRYKIIEKRQSVAFWCNPISGHATLYWYQQILGQGPKLLIQFQNNGVVDDSQLPKDRFSAERLKGVDSTLKIQPAKLEDSAVYLCASSLGGGDQPQHFGDGTRLSIL.

V is TRBV2 and J is TRBJ2-2; the match to TRBD1 covers 8 bases. V dropped 5 bases and J dropped 2; count of bases not matched to a gene: 4. Germline CDR1 is SNHLY and CDR2 is FYNNEI. The CDR3 runs 15 residues. CDR3 DNA sequence: TGTGCCAGCAGTTGGGGGACAGGAAACACCGGGGAGCTGTTTTTT. This sequence encodes CASSWGTGNTGELFF. Together with reference TRBV2 and TRBJ2-2, the CDR3 gives the full variable domain: EPEVTQTPSHQVTQMGQEVILRCVPISNHLYFYWYRQILGQKVEFLVSFYNNEISEKSEIFDDQFSVERPDGSNFTLKIRSTKLEDSAMYFCASSWGTGNTGELFFGEGSRLTVL.